The following is a T cell receptor (beta chain) sequence with its context. These data originate in a study of blood T cell repertoires in COVID-19. For the study at large: Sources were T cells, B-cell-depleted T cells, or PBMCs; the material itself was cDNA or gDNA.

The method was immunoSEQ multiplex PCR; TCRdb's version includes in-frame clones alone and lacks a portion of them. The sample has approximately 190,000 clones, roughly 80% seen once. The CDR3 is made up of 15 amino acids. The V end was cut by 1 base, the J end by 0 bases, with 7 bases between. Germline V gives CDR1 LGHNA, CDR2 YSLEER. The sample comprised peripheral blood. J is TRBJ1-5 and V is TRBV4-3; D unclear. The clonotype originates from a man in his thirties or forties with active or convalescent COVID-19. As DNA, the CDR3 is TGCGCCAGCAGCCAAGGTGCGGGTAGCAATCAGCCCCAGCATTTT. This translates into CASSQGAGSNQPQHF.